The 9 T cell receptor beta chains below come from one sample, sequenced in a study of blood T cell repertoires in COVID-19. Assay: immunoSEQ multiplex PCR; the TCRdb copy retains only in-frame clones and omits some. The sample carries about 200,000 clones, about nine tenths recorded once. Sequencing used peripheral blood. All receptors come from a middle-aged man with acute or convalescent COVID-19.

The chain carries TRBV5-4 and TRBJ1-1, with 8 bases fitting TRBD1. The CDR3 length is 15 residues. Per germline, CDR1 SGHNT and CDR2 YYREEE (reference sequence). V lost 2 bases and J lost 0; bases outside the gene matches: 3. DNA for the CDR3: TGTGCCAGCAGCTTACAGGGGGTGATGAACACTGAAGCTTTCTTT. This translates into CASSLQGVMNTEAFF.

The rearrangement uses TRBV6-6 and TRBJ1-1, with TRBD1 identical over 9 bases. This CDR3 has 16 amino acids. In germline, CDR1 is MNHNY, CDR2 SVGAGI (reference sequence). With 8 bases clipped from V and 4 bases from J, the junction kept 14 bases outside the gene matches. This chain's CDR3 is CASLKTAGQGGTEAFF. CDR3 DNA sequence: TGTGCCAGCCTCAAGACTGCGGGACAGGGCGGCACTGAAGCTTTCTTT.

This clone was counted once. The rearrangement links TRBV30 to TRBJ2-2; TRBD2 matches at 8 bases. Looked up from germline, CDR1 is GTSNPN and CDR2 is SVGIG (reference sequence). V lost 1 base to trimming and J lost 4 bases; unmatched junction nucleotides: 5. The CDR3 spans 15 residues. In DNA, the CDR3 is TGTGCCTGGAGTGGCCGGGGGGGTGGCACCGGGGAGCTGTTTTTT. Amino acids: CAWSGRGGGTGELFF.

This chain uses TRBV6-1 with TRBJ2-5, with TRBD2 identical over 7 bases. The CDR3 sequence is 13 residues long. The germline V gene has CDR1 MNHNS and CDR2 SASEGT. The J segment lost 5 bases and the V segment lost 2 bases, leaving 2 bases of the junction unmatched. The CDR3 DNA follows: TGTGCCAGCAGTGAACAGGGAGGGGAGACCCAGTACTTC. Amino acid sequence: CASSEQGGETQYF.

The chain uses TRBV5-6 and TRBJ1-1; D may be TRBD1 (6 bases). Trimming took off 5 bases at V and 8 bases at J, with 16 bases between the two ends. Germline CDR1 and CDR2: SGHDT and YYEEEE. There are 13 residues in the CDR3. CDR3 sequence reads: CASSFDRNYEAFF. CDR3 coding DNA: TGTGCCAGCAGTTTTGACAGGAACTACGAAGCTTTCTTT.

The J gene is TRBJ2-6, the V gene TRBV5-1, with a tentative D call TRBD2 (6 bases). Trimming left V 0 bases short and J 0 bases short, with 7 bases between. CDR3 length equals 16 residues. From germline, CDR1 is SGHRS and CDR2 YFSETQ. The CDR3 nucleotides are TGCGCCAGCAGCTTGGACGGGAGCTCTGGGGCCAACGTCCTGACTTTC. It encodes CASSLDGSSGANVLTF. Based on the CDR3 plus reference TRBV5-1 and TRBJ2-6, the full variable domain is KAGVTQTPRYLIKTRGQQVTLSCSPISGHRSVSWYQQTPGQGLQFLFEYFSETQRNKGNFPGRFSGRQFSNSRSEMNVSTLELGDSALYLCASSLDGSSGANVLTFGAGSRLTVL.

The CDR3 reads CAISPGYTEAFF. For the CDR3, the DNA is TGTGCCATCAGCCCCGGGTATACTGAAGCTTTCTTT. The chain combines TRBV10-3 with TRBJ1-1; D is undetermined. The CDR3 length is 12 residues. Trimming shortened V by 6 bases and J by 5 bases, and 10 bases separated the two germline ends. The V gene's germline CDR1 is ENHRY and CDR2 SYGVKD.

The genes are TRBV7-2 and TRBJ1-2, with D tentatively TRBD1 (6 bases). With 1 base removed from V and 6 bases from J, the gap between germline ends came to 12 bases. Germline CDR1 reads SGHTA; CDR2 reads FQGNSA. The CDR3 runs 14 residues. DNA for the CDR3: TGTGCCAGCAGCTTAGGGACCACAGGGCATGGCTACACCTTC. It specifies CASSLGTTGHGYTF.

The V and J genes are TRBV5-1 and TRBJ2-5, with D perhaps TRBD2 (6 bases). Germline V gives CDR1 SGHRS, CDR2 YFSETQ. V shed 0 bases and J shed 2 bases, with 8 bases lying between them. The CDR3 loop spans 14 amino acids. The CDR3 nucleotides read TGCGCCAGCAGCTTGGCGGGAGTTCAAGAGACCCAGTACTTC. It codes for CASSLAGVQETQYF.